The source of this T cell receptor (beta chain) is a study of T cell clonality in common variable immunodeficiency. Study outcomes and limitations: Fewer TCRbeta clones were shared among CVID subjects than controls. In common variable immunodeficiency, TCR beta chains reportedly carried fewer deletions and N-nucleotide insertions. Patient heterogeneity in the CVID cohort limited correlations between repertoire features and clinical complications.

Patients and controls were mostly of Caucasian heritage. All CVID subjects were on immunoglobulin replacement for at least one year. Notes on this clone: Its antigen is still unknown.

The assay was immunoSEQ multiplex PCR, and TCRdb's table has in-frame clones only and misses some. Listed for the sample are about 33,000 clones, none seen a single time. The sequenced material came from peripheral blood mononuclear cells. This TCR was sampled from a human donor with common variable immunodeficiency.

The chain's CDR3 is CASSPSSGGFYNEQFF. CDR3 bases read: TGCGCCAGCAGCCCTTCTAGCGGGGGCTTCTACAATGAG. V gene TRBV5-1 combines with J gene TRBJ2-1; 10 nucleotides match TRBD2. Read sequence stops 3 residues before the CDR3 end, and the germline J gene provides the missing end. Per the germline V gene, CDR1 is SGHRS and CDR2 is YFSETQ. The CDR3 is made up of 16 amino acids. The trim removed 4 bases at V and 3 bases at J, leaving 7 bases unmatched. The full variable domain, with the rest looked up from reference TRBV5-1 and TRBJ2-1, is KAGVTQTPRYLIKTRGQQVTLSCSPISGHRSVSWYQQTPGQGLQFLFEYFSETQRNKGNFPGRFSGRQFSNSRSEMNVSTLELGDSALYLCASSPSSGGFYNEQFFGPGTRLTVL.